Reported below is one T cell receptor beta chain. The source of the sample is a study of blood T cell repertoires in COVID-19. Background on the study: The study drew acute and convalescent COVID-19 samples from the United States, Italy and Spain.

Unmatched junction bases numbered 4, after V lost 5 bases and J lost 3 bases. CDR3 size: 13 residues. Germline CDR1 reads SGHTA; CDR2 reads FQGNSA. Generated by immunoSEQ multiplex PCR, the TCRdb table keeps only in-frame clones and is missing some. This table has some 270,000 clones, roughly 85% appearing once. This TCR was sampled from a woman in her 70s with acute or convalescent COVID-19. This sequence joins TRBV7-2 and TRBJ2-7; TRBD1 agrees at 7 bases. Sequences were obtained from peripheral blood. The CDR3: CASSRTGGYEQYF. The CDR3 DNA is TGTGCCAGCAGCCGGACAGGCGGCTACGAGCAGTACTTC. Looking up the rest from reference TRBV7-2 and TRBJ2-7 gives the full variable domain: GAGVSQSPSNKVTEKGKDVELRCDPISGHTALYWYRQSLGQGLEFLIYFQGNSAPDKSGLPSDRFSAERTGGSVSTLTIQRTQQEDSAVYLCASSRTGGYEQYFGPGTRLTVT.